The rows below give T cell receptor beta chains drawn from one sample of a study of blood T cell repertoires in COVID-19. Here immunoSEQ multiplex PCR was the method, and the copy in TCRdb shows in-frame clones only, minus some. The sample yields about 210,000 clones, around 82% seen once. Sequences were obtained from peripheral blood. The origin of the receptors is a woman in her 50s with acute or convalescent COVID-19. CDR3s include the opening cysteine and the closing phenylalanine or tryptophan. D genes are given only for firm matches. Clone size appears in some rows only: once, few, many, or a class for an expanded clone.

J gene: TRBJ2-7
CDR3 length: 14
clone size: .
D gene: TRBD1
V gene: TRBV18
CDR3 DNA: TGTGCCAGCTCACCTGGACAGGGGGGCCACGAGCAGTACTTC
CDR3 protein: CASSPGQGGHEQYF

J gene: TRBJ2-1
CDR3 length: 13
clone size: .
D gene: .
V gene: TRBV4-1
CDR3 DNA: TGCGCCAGCAGCCATAAACAGGGCAATGAGCAGTTCTTC
CDR3 protein: CASSHKQGNEQFF

J gene: TRBJ2-3
CDR3 length: 14
clone size: .
D gene: TRBD2
V gene: TRBV2
CDR3 DNA: TGTGCCAGCAGGGTACTAGCGAACACAGATACGCAGTATTTT
CDR3 protein: CASRVLANTDTQYF

J gene: TRBJ1-4
CDR3 length: 16
clone size: .
D gene: TRBD1
V gene: TRBV2
CDR3 DNA: TGTGCCAGCAGCCTCAGACAGGGGGCGACTAATGAAAAACTGTTTTTT
CDR3 protein: CASSLRQGATNEKLFF

J gene: TRBJ2-1
CDR3 length: 13
clone size: .
D gene: TRBD2
V gene: TRBV10-1
CDR3 DNA: TGCGCCAGCAGTCTTGTAGCGGGATATGAGCAGTTCTTC
CDR3 protein: CASSLVAGYEQFF

J gene: TRBJ1-1
CDR3 length: 16
clone size: .
D gene: .
V gene: TRBV14
CDR3 DNA: TGTGCCAGCAGCCAGAACCGGGGGGCTCTTGGCACTGAAGCTTTCTTT
CDR3 protein: CASSQNRGALGTEAFF

J gene: TRBJ2-2
CDR3 length: 16
clone size: .
D gene: .
V gene: TRBV5-1
CDR3 DNA: TGCGCCAGCACCCTACCGGCAGGCCCGAACACCGGGGAGCTGTTTTTT
CDR3 protein: CASTLPAGPNTGELFF

J gene: TRBJ2-2
CDR3 length: 16
clone size: few
D gene: .
V gene: TRBV3-1/TRBV3-2
CDR3 DNA: TGTGCCAGCAGTCCAACCGGGACACCGAACACCGGGGAGCTGTTTTTT
CDR3 protein: CASSPTGTPNTGELFF

J gene: TRBJ2-7
CDR3 length: 13
clone size: once
D gene: .
V gene: TRBV13
CDR3 DNA: TGTGCCAGCAGCTTAGCTAGCCTCAACGAGCAGTACTTC
CDR3 protein: CASSLASLNEQYF

J gene: TRBJ2-3
CDR3 length: 13
clone size: few
D gene: .
V gene: TRBV6-4
CDR3 DNA: TGTGCCAGCAGTGAGGCTAGCGCAGATACGCAGTATTTT
CDR3 protein: CASSEASADTQYF

J gene: TRBJ1-2
CDR3 length: 13
clone size: few
D gene: .
V gene: TRBV5-1
CDR3 DNA: TGCGCCAGCAGCTTAGGGGGAAACTATGGCTACACCTTC
CDR3 protein: CASSLGGNYGYTF

J gene: TRBJ1-2
CDR3 length: 18
clone size: .
D gene: .
V gene: TRBV3-1/TRBV3-2
CDR3 DNA: TGTGCCAGCAGCCAAGATAATGAAGGAGACAGATTAAGGCATGGCTACACCTTC
CDR3 protein: CASSQDNEGDRLRHGYTF

J gene: TRBJ2-1
CDR3 length: 15
clone size: .
D gene: TRBD2
V gene: TRBV6-5
CDR3 DNA: TGTGCCAGCAACCCGACTAGCGGAAGATACAATGAGCAGTTCTTC
CDR3 protein: CASNPTSGRYNEQFF

J gene: TRBJ2-3
CDR3 length: 15
clone size: .
D gene: TRBD1
V gene: TRBV6-5
CDR3 DNA: TGTGCCAGCAGTTACGCACCCGGGACAGGAGATACGCAGTATTTT
CDR3 protein: CASSYAPGTGDTQYF

J gene: TRBJ1-3
CDR3 length: 11
clone size: .
D gene: .
V gene: TRBV3-1/TRBV3-2
CDR3 DNA: TGTGCCAGCAGCCTAAGAAACACCATATATTTT
CDR3 protein: CASSLRNTIYF

J gene: TRBJ1-2
CDR3 length: 16
clone size: .
D gene: .
V gene: TRBV5-6
CDR3 DNA: TGTGCCAGCAGCCCCGCACAGGGTCCGGTGGGGTATGGCTACACCTTC
CDR3 protein: CASSPAQGPVGYGYTF

J gene: TRBJ2-7
CDR3 length: 15
clone size: .
D gene: .
V gene: TRBV7-9
CDR3 DNA: TGTGCCAGCAGCCTTGGTGAGGGAGTAACCTACGAGCAGTACTTC
CDR3 protein: CASSLGEGVTYEQYF

J gene: TRBJ2-1
CDR3 length: 16
clone size: .
D gene: TRBD2
V gene: TRBV5-1
CDR3 DNA: TGCGCCAGCAGCTTCCATTTAGCGGGAGGGCCGGGGGAGCAGTTCTTC
CDR3 protein: CASSFHLAGGPGEQFF

J gene: TRBJ2-7
CDR3 length: 15
clone size: .
D gene: .
V gene: TRBV10-3
CDR3 DNA: TGTGCCATCAGTGAGTCGTTTCAGGACTCCTACGAGCAGTACTTC
CDR3 protein: CAISESFQDSYEQYF

J gene: TRBJ2-1
CDR3 length: 12
clone size: once
D gene: .
V gene: TRBV24-1
CDR3 DNA: TGTGCCACCAGTGATTCGAGATATGAGCAGTTCTTC
CDR3 protein: CATSDSRYEQFF

J gene: TRBJ1-1
CDR3 length: 12
clone size: once
D gene: .
V gene: TRBV18
CDR3 DNA: TGTGCCAGCTCACAGGACACCTTCGAAGCTTTCTTT
CDR3 protein: CASSQDTFEAFF

J gene: TRBJ2-3
CDR3 length: 15
clone size: once
D gene: .
V gene: TRBV5-1
CDR3 DNA: TGCGCCAGCAGCTTGGCCCCCGGGAACACAGATACGCAGTATTTT
CDR3 protein: CASSLAPGNTDTQYF

J gene: TRBJ2-1
CDR3 length: 14
clone size: once
D gene: .
V gene: TRBV5-1
CDR3 DNA: TGCGCCAGCAGCTTGGGATCTAACACGGGTGAGCAGTTCTTC
CDR3 protein: CASSLGSNTGEQFF

J gene: TRBJ2-1
CDR3 length: 14
clone size: .
D gene: TRBD2
V gene: TRBV6-6
CDR3 DNA: TGTGCCACCCTTAGCGGGAGGGATTACAATGAGCAGTTCTTC
CDR3 protein: CATLSGRDYNEQFF

J gene: TRBJ2-7
CDR3 length: 15
clone size: .
D gene: .
V gene: TRBV7-9
CDR3 DNA: TGTGCCAGCAGCTTCTCCTGGGGGGTAAGGGGCGAGCAGTACTTC
CDR3 protein: CASSFSWGVRGEQYF

J gene: TRBJ1-2
CDR3 length: 12
clone size: .
D gene: .
V gene: TRBV6-2/TRBV6-3
CDR3 DNA: TGTGCCAGCAGCTCAGGGATTTCTGGCTACACCTTC
CDR3 protein: CASSSGISGYTF

J gene: TRBJ2-5
CDR3 length: 21
clone size: .
D gene: TRBD1
V gene: TRBV6-1
CDR3 DNA: TGTGCCAGCAGTGAAACCGCCGGCAGGGGGATGACGACCTGGATTCACGAGACCCAGTACTTC
CDR3 protein: CASSETAGRGMTTWIHETQYF

J gene: TRBJ2-1
CDR3 length: 15
clone size: .
D gene: TRBD1
V gene: TRBV5-4
CDR3 DNA: TGTGCCAGCAGCGGGGGACAGGGGCGGATTAGTGAGCAGTTCTTC
CDR3 protein: CASSGGQGRISEQFF

J gene: TRBJ2-7
CDR3 length: 14
clone size: .
D gene: .
V gene: TRBV18
CDR3 DNA: TGTGCCAGCTCACCGCTCGGGTCCTCGGGGGAGCAGTACTTC
CDR3 protein: CASSPLGSSGEQYF

J gene: TRBJ2-2
CDR3 length: 13
clone size: .
D gene: .
V gene: TRBV3-1/TRBV3-2
CDR3 DNA: TGTGCCAGCAGCCTTCTAGCTGCCGGGGAGCTGTTTTTT
CDR3 protein: CASSLLAAGELFF

J gene: TRBJ1-6
CDR3 length: 16
clone size: .
D gene: .
V gene: TRBV14
CDR3 DNA: TGTGCCAGCAGCAGGAGTGTAAATCGAGGGTATTCACCCCTCCACTTT
CDR3 protein: CASSRSVNRGYSPLHF

J gene: TRBJ2-7
CDR3 length: 13
clone size: few
D gene: TRBD2
V gene: TRBV19
CDR3 DNA: TGTGCCAGTAGTTGGGCGGGAGTCAACGAGCAGTACTTC
CDR3 protein: CASSWAGVNEQYF

J gene: TRBJ2-3
CDR3 length: 13
clone size: .
D gene: .
V gene: TRBV12-3/TRBV12-4
CDR3 DNA: TGTGCCAGCAGTCCGAACAGGGCAGATACGCAGTATTTT
CDR3 protein: CASSPNRADTQYF

J gene: TRBJ1-1
CDR3 length: 13
clone size: .
D gene: .
V gene: TRBV6-6
CDR3 DNA: TGTGCCAGCAGAACAGGTACTGGAACTGAAGCTTTCTTT
CDR3 protein: CASRTGTGTEAFF

J gene: TRBJ1-1
CDR3 length: 11
clone size: .
D gene: TRBD1
V gene: TRBV29-1
CDR3 DNA: TGCAGCGTTGACAGGGGGACTGAAGCTTTCTTT
CDR3 protein: CSVDRGTEAFF

J gene: TRBJ2-3
CDR3 length: 15
clone size: few
D gene: TRBD1
V gene: TRBV5-5
CDR3 DNA: TGTGCCAGCAGCTTGGAGGGACAGGTAGCAGATACGCAGTATTTT
CDR3 protein: CASSLEGQVADTQYF

J gene: TRBJ1-1
CDR3 length: 11
clone size: .
D gene: TRBD1
V gene: TRBV12-3/TRBV12-4
CDR3 DNA: TGTGCCAGCAGTTCAGACAGGGCTGCTTTCTTT
CDR3 protein: CASSSDRAAFF

J gene: TRBJ2-1
CDR3 length: 16
clone size: .
D gene: TRBD2
V gene: TRBV9
CDR3 DNA: TGTGCCAGCAGCGGCCTACTAGCGGGAGGAGGTCGGGAGCAGTTCTTC
CDR3 protein: CASSGLLAGGGREQFF

J gene: TRBJ2-5
CDR3 length: 16
clone size: .
D gene: .
V gene: TRBV28
CDR3 DNA: TGTGCCAGCAGTCCTCATAGCGGAAGTAAGCAAGAGACCCAGTACTTC
CDR3 protein: CASSPHSGSKQETQYF

J gene: TRBJ1-5
CDR3 length: 14
clone size: once
D gene: .
V gene: TRBV6-5
CDR3 DNA: TGTGCCAGCAGTTACTCGAGCGGGGCCCGGCCCCAGCATTTT
CDR3 protein: CASSYSSGARPQHF

J gene: TRBJ2-1
CDR3 length: 14
clone size: .
D gene: TRBD1
V gene: TRBV18
CDR3 DNA: TGTGCCAGCTCACTGTTCGGACAGGGAAATGAGCAGTTCTTC
CDR3 protein: CASSLFGQGNEQFF

J gene: TRBJ1-2
CDR3 length: 13
clone size: .
D gene: TRBD1
V gene: TRBV29-1
CDR3 DNA: TGCAGCGCTGCTGACAGGGTAGACTATGGCTACACCTTC
CDR3 protein: CSAADRVDYGYTF

J gene: TRBJ2-1
CDR3 length: 15
clone size: .
D gene: .
V gene: TRBV28
CDR3 DNA: TGTGGGACAACCTTGGAGGGCCGGTGGGACAATGAGCAGTTCTTC
CDR3 protein: CGTTLEGRWDNEQFF

J gene: TRBJ1-5
CDR3 length: 19
clone size: .
D gene: .
V gene: TRBV12-5
CDR3 DNA: TGTGCTAGTGCCCCCGATATGGGGACACGCAGCGATAGCAATCAGCCCCAGCATTTT
CDR3 protein: CASAPDMGTRSDSNQPQHF

J gene: TRBJ1-4
CDR3 length: 14
clone size: few
D gene: TRBD1
V gene: TRBV6-5
CDR3 DNA: TGTGCCAGCAGCCTACAGGGGAGCGGCGAAAAACTGTTTTTT
CDR3 protein: CASSLQGSGEKLFF

J gene: TRBJ1-2
CDR3 length: 15
clone size: .
D gene: .
V gene: TRBV5-6
CDR3 DNA: TGTGCCAGCAGCTCAGAGGGCGCCTCAGACTATGGCTACACCTTC
CDR3 protein: CASSSEGASDYGYTF

J gene: TRBJ2-1
CDR3 length: 18
clone size: .
D gene: TRBD2
V gene: TRBV7-2
CDR3 DNA: TGTGCCAGCAGCCCTTATTCCGGGACTAGCGGGATGGTCCATGAGCAGTTCTTC
CDR3 protein: CASSPYSGTSGMVHEQFF

J gene: TRBJ2-1
CDR3 length: 15
clone size: once
D gene: .
V gene: TRBV2
CDR3 DNA: TGTGCCAGCAGTGAGTCAGGGTCGGGCTACAATGAGCAGTTCTTC
CDR3 protein: CASSESGSGYNEQFF

J gene: TRBJ2-3
CDR3 length: 13
clone size: .
D gene: .
V gene: TRBV11-2
CDR3 DNA: TGTGCCAGCACGCCGGGGAGCACAGATACGCAGTATTTT
CDR3 protein: CASTPGSTDTQYF

J gene: TRBJ2-4
CDR3 length: 18
clone size: .
D gene: TRBD2
V gene: TRBV4-1
CDR3 DNA: TGCGCCAGCAGCCAAGATGGGCCCGGACTAGCGACGAAAAACATTCAGTACTTC
CDR3 protein: CASSQDGPGLATKNIQYF

J gene: TRBJ2-1
CDR3 length: 13
clone size: .
D gene: .
V gene: TRBV18
CDR3 DNA: TGTGCCAGCTCACCACGGTACAGGGATGAGCAGTTCTTC
CDR3 protein: CASSPRYRDEQFF

J gene: TRBJ2-1
CDR3 length: 16
clone size: .
D gene: TRBD2
V gene: TRBV6-1
CDR3 DNA: TGTGCCAGCAGTGATTACCTAGGACTAGTCTCAGATGAGCAGTTCTTC
CDR3 protein: CASSDYLGLVSDEQFF

J gene: TRBJ2-4
CDR3 length: 16
clone size: .
D gene: .
V gene: TRBV30
CDR3 DNA: TGTGCCTGGAGATTTTGGGGGGGCCGGGGCAAAAACATTCAGTACTTC
CDR3 protein: CAWRFWGGRGKNIQYF